These 9 T cell receptor beta chains share one sample of origin, sequenced in a study of metastatic and nonmetastatic thyroid tumors. Using MiXCR, TCRdb re-called clones from the PCR reads. The table records 23,000 or so clones, around 28% of them present only once. Each patient came to thyroid surgery without any prior treatment (of any kind). Sequencing used tumor tissue. The receptors were gathered from a female donor with papillary thyroid cancer or a benign thyroid nodule (not recorded which). Some clones in this sample may be carry-over from other donors' samples.

This clone was found many times. This sequence joins TRBV12-3 or TRBV12-4 and TRBJ1-1; D gene ambiguous. V lost 4 bases and J lost 2, with 14 bases in between. This CDR3 is 15 amino acids long. The CDR3 sequence: CASSSRQNSNTEAFF. CDR3 sequence (DNA): TGTGCCAGCAGTTCCCGACAAAATTCTAACACTGAAGCTTTCTTT.

Many counts were recorded for this clone. It may be a read error: a sequence one base away is much more abundant. The chain is built from TRBV19 and TRBJ2-3; 8 nucleotides match TRBD2. Trimming cost V 6 bases and J 1 base; bases outside gene matches: 9. CDR3 length: 16 residues. The germline CDR1 and CDR2 sequences are LNHDA and SQIVND (reference sequence). CDR3 sequence: CASSGGVSGGTDTQYF. The CDR3 DNA reads TGTGCCAGTAGCGGGGGGGTATCAGGGGGCACAGATACGCAGTATTTT.

This clone was seen more than once but under ten times. The chain recombines TRBV12-3 or TRBV12-4 with TRBJ2-3, with 7 bases matching TRBD1. The CDR3 consists of 13 residues. The V and J ends lost 8 bases and 1 base, in that order; junction bases with no gene match: 3. The CDR3 region has the DNA TGTGCCAGCTACGGGACAGGCACAGATACGCAGTATTTT. As protein: CASYGTGTDTQYF.

This clone was recorded many times. This rearrangement joins TRBV5-6 to TRBJ2-3, with TRBD1 matching over 8 bases. J lost 8 bases, V lost 6 bases, and 11 bases had no gene match. This CDR3 spans 14 amino acids. CDR1 and CDR2 from the germline V gene are SGHDT and YYEEEE. Here the CDR3 reads CASTMSGGLGTQYF. CDR3 in DNA: TGTGCCAGCACTATGTCAGGGGGCCTTGGTACGCAGTATTTT.

The V and J genes are TRBV14 and TRBJ2-3, with 9 positions matching TRBD1. J gave up 3 bases and V 6 bases, and 7 bases lay outside the gene matches. Germline V gene lookup returns CDR1 SGHDN and CDR2 FVKESK. The CDR3 runs 15 residues. The CDR3 sequence is CASSLTGGLTDTQYF. As DNA, the CDR3 is TGTGCCAGCAGTCTGACAGGGGGTTTAACAGATACGCAGTATTTT. The entire variable domain, with the rest obtained from reference TRBV14 and TRBJ2-3, is as follows: EAGVTQFPSHSVIEKGQTVTLRCDPISGHDNLYWYRRVMGKEIKFLLHFVKESKQDESGMPNNRFLAERTGGTYSTLKVQPAELEDSGVYFCASSLTGGLTDTQYFGPGTRLTVL.

This clone has a handful of counts. V usage is TRBV5-6 and J usage is TRBJ2-3; D is uncertain. With 0 bases removed from V and 4 bases from J, the gap between germline ends came to 3 bases. CDR3 length equals 12 residues. Germline V gene sequence: CDR1 SGHDT, CDR2 YYEEEE. Here the CDR3 DNA reads TGTGCCAGCAGCTTGGTCTCAGATACGCAGTATTTT. Protein: CASSLVSDTQYF.

This clone was counted ten times or more. This chain connects TRBV7-9 to TRBJ2-4, with 9 bases that match TRBD1. The V segment lost 4 bases and the J segment 0 bases; nucleotides outside the gene matches: 7. This CDR3 has 17 residues. CDR1 and CDR2 (germline): SEHNR, FQNEAQ (reference sequence). The CDR3 DNA reads TGTGCCAGCAGCTCTGGACAGGGGACGGGAGCCAAAAACATTCAGTACTTC. Its translation is CASSSGQGTGAKNIQYF.

This clone was observed many times. V is TRBV5-4 and J is TRBJ2-5; 11 bases align to TRBD2. The CDR3 has 16 amino acids. After removal of 4 bases from V and 2 bases from J, the junction contained 7 bases not matched to a gene. The germline gives CDR1 SGHNT, CDR2 YYREEE (reference sequence). CDR3 residues: CASSAGLAADQETQYF. DNA for the CDR3: TGTGCCAGCAGCGCGGGACTAGCGGCTGATCAAGAGACCCAGTACTTC. Together with reference TRBV5-4 and TRBJ2-5, the CDR3 gives the full variable domain: ETGVTQSPTHLIKTRGQQVTLRCSSQSGHNTVSWYQQALGQGPQFIFQYYREEENGRGNFPPRFSGLQFPNYSSELNVNALELDDSALYLCASSAGLAADQETQYFGPGTRLLVL.

The chain carries TRBV7-8 and TRBJ2-1; 7 nucleotides align to TRBD2. Germline V gene lookup returns CDR1 SGHVS and CDR2 FQNEAQ. This CDR3 is 15 amino acids long. The trim removed 0 bases at V and 4 bases at J, leaving 3 bases unmatched. CDR3 in amino acids: CASSLAAGLYNEQFF. In nucleotides, the CDR3 is TGTGCCAGCAGCTTAGCAGCGGGGCTTTACAATGAGCAGTTCTTC.